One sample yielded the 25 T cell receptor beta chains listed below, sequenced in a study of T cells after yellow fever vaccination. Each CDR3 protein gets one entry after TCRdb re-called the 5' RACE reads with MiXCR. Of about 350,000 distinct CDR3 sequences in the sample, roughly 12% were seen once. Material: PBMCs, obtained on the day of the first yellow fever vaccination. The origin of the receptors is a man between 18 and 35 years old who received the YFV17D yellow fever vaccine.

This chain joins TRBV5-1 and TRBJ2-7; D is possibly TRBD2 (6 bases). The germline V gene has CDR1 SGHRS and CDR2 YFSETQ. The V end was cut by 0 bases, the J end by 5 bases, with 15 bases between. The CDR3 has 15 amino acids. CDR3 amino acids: CASSLVPDYQHEQYV. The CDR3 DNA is TGCGCCAGCAGCTTGGTCCCGGACTACCAACACGAGCAGTACGTC.

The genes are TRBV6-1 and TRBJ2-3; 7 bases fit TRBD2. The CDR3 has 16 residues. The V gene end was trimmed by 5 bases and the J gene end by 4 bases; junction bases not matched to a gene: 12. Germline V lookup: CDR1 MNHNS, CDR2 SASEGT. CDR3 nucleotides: TGTGCCAGCAGTCATGGCTACGGGGGGTTCCCAGATACGCAGTATTTT. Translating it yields CASSHGYGGFPDTQYF.

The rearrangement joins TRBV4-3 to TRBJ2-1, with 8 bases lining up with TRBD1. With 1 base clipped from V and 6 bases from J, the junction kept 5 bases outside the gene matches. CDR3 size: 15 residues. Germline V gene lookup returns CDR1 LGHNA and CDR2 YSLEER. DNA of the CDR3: TGCGCCAGCAGCCAAGCAAGGACAGGGTTCAATGAGCAGTTCTTC. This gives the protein CASSQARTGFNEQFF.

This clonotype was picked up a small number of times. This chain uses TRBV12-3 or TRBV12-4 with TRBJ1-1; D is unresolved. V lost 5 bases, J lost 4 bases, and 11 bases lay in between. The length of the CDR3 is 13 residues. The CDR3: CASSNLPGTEAFF. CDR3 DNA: TGTGCCAGCAGTAACCTTCCCGGCACTGAAGCTTTCTTT.

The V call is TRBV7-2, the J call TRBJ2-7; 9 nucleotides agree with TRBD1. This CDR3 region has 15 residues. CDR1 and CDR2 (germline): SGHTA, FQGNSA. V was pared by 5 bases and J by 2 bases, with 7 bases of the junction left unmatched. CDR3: CASSTYRGRPYEQYF. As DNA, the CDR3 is TGTGCCAGCAGCACGTACAGGGGGCGGCCCTACGAGCAGTACTTC.

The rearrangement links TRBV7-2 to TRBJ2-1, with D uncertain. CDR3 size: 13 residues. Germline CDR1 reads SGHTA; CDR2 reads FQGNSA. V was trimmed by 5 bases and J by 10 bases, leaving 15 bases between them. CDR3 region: CASSPWWTPEQFF. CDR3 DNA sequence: TGTGCCAGCAGCCCCTGGTGGACCCCGGAGCAGTTCTTC.

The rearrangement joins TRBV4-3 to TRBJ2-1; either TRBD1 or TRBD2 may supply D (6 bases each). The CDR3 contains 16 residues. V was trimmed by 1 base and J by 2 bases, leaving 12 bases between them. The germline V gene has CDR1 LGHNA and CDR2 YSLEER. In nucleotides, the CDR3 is TGCGCCAGCAGCCAAGGAAAGGGGGGACCCTACAATGAGCAGTTCTTC. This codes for CASSQGKGGPYNEQFF.

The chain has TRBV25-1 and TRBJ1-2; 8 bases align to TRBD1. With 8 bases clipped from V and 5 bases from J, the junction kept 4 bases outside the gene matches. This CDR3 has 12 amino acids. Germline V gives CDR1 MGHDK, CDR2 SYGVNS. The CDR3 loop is CASWTGTYGYTF. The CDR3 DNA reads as TGTGCCAGCTGGACAGGGACTTATGGCTACACCTTC.

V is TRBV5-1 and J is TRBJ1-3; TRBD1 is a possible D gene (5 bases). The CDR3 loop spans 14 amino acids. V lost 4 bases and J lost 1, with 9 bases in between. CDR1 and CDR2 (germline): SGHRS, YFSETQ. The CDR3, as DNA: TGCGCCAGCAGCGGTGAGGGGTCTGGAAACACCATATATTTT. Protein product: CASSGEGSGNTIYF.

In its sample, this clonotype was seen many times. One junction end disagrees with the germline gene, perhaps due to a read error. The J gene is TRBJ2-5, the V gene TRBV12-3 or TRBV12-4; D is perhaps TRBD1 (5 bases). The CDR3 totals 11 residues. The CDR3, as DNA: TGTGCCAGCAGTTTAGGAGTGACAGTCGCCTTC. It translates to CASSLGVTVAF.

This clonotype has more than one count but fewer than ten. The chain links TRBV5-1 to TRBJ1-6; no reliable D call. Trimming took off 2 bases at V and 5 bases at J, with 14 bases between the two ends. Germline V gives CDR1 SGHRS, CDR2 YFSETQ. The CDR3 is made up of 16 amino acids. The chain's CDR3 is CASSLAGLNHNSPLHF. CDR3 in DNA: TGCGCCAGCAGCTTAGCGGGCCTGAACCATAATTCACCCCTCCACTTT.

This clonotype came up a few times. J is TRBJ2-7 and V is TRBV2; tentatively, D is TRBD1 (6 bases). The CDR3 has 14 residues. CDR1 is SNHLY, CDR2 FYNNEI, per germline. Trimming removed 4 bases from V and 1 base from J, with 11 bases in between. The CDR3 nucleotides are TGTGCCAGCAGTGGCTGGGGGCCTTCCTACGAGCAGTACGTC. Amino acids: CASSGWGPSYEQYV.

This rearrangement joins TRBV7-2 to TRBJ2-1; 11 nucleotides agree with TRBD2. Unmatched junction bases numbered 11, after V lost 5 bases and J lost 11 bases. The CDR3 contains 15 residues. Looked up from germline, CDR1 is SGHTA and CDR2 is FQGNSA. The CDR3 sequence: CASSLRLAGSFQQFF. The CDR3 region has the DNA TGTGCCAGCAGCCTCCGACTAGCGGGGTCCTTCCAGCAGTTCTTC.

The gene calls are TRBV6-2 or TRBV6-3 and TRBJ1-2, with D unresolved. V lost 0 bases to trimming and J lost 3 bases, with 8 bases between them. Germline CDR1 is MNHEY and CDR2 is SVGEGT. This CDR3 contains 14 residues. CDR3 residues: CASSYSGSHYGYTF. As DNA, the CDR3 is TGTGCCAGCAGTTACTCGGGCAGTCACTATGGCTACACCTTC.

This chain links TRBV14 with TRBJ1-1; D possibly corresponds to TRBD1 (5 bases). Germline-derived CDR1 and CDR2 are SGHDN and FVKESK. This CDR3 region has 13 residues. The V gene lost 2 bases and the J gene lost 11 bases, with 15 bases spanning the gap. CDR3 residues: CASSQQKGLSAFF. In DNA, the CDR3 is TGTGCCAGCAGCCAACAAAAGGGACTGTCGGCTTTCTTT.

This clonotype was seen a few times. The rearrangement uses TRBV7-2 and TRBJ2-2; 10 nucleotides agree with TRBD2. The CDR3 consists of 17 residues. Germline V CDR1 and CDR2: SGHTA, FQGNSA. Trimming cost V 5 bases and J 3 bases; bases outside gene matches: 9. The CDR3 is CASSRERSGGDTGELFF. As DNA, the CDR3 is TGTGCCAGCAGCCGAGAGCGCAGCGGGGGGGACACCGGGGAGCTGTTTTTT.

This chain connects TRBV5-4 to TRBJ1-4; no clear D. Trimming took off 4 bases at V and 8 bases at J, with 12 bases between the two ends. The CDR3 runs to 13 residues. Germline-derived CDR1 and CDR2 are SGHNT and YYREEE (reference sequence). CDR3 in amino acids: CASSPLVGEKLFF. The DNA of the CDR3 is TGTGCCAGCAGCCCCCTGGTTGGCGAAAAACTGTTTTTT.

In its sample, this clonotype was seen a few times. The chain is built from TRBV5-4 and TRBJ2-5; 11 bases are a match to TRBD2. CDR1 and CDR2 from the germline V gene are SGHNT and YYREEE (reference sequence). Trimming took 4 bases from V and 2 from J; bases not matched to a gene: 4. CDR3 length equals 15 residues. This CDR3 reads CASSIRLAGQETQYF. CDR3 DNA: TGTGCCAGCAGCATCCGACTAGCGGGGCAAGAGACCCAGTACTTC.

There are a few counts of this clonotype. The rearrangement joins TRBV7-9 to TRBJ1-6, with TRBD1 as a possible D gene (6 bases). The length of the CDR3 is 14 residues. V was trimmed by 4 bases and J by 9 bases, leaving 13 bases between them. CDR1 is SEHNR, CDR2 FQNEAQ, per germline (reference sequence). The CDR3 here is CASSYGGAGSPLHF. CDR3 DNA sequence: TGTGCCAGCAGCTATGGGGGCGCGGGTTCACCCCTCCACTTT.

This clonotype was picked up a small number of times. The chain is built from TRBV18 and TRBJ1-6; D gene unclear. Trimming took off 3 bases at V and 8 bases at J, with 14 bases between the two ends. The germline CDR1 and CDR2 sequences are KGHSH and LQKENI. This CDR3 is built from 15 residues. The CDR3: CASSPSAGVYSPLHF. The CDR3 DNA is TGTGCCAGCTCACCGTCGGCAGGAGTGTATTCACCCCTCCACTTT. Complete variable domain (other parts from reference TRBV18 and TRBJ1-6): NAGVMQNPRHLVRRRGQEARLRCSPMKGHSHVYWYRQLPEEGLKFMVYLQKENIIDESGMPKERFSAEFPKEGPSILRIQQVVRGDSAAYFCASSPSAGVYSPLHFGNGTRLTVT.

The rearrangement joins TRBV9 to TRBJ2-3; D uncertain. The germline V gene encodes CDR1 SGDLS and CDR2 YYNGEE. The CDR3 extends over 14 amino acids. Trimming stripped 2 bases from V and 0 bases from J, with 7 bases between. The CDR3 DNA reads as TGTGCCAGCAGCGTCCAGGCTAGCACAGATACGCAGTATTTT. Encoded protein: CASSVQASTDTQYF.

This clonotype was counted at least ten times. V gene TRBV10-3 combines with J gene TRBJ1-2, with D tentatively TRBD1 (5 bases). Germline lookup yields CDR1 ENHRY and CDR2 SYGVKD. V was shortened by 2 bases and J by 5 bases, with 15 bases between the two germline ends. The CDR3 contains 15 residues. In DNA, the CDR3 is TGTGCCATCAGTGAGCGACCCGGGACGGAGTATGGCTACACCTTC. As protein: CAISERPGTEYGYTF.

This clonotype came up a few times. This CDR3 is CASSLEFPDTQYF. The CDR3, as DNA: TGTGCCAGCAGCTTAGAATTTCCAGATACGCAGTATTTT. The rearrangement uses TRBV7-2 and TRBJ2-3, with D hard to call. V was cut by 1 base and J by 4 bases, with 6 bases left in between. Germline-derived CDR1 and CDR2 are SGHTA and FQGNSA. CDR3 length: 13 residues.

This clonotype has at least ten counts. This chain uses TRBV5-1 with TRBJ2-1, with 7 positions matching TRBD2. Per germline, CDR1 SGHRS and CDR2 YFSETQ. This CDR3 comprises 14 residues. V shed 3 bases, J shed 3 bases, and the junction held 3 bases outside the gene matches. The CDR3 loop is CASSSGGFYNEQFF. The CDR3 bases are TGCGCCAGCAGCTCGGGGGGTTTCTACAATGAGCAGTTCTTC.

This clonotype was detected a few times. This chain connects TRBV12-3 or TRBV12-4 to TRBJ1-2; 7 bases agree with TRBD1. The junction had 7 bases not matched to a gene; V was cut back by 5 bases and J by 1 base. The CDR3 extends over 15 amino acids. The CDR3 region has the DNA TGTGCCAGCAGTCCCCGGGACAGCGGTAACTATGGCTACACCTTC. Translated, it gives CASSPRDSGNYGYTF.